This T cell receptor (beta chain) was identified in a study of blood T cell repertoires in COVID-19. Study-wide context: Acute and convalescent COVID-19 samples came from the United States, Italy and Spain. Sources were T cells, B-cell-depleted T cells, or PBMCs; the material itself was cDNA or gDNA.

In the original processing: The authors estimated nucleated cell counts from reference gene primer amplification. Method: immunoSEQ multiplex PCR; TCRdb's copy keeps in-frame clones and lacks some. The V and J calls and clone size were taken over from that table, and D and trimming were inferred from the DNA. The sample has about 200,000 clones, roughly 88% seen once. The CDR3 loop spans 15 amino acids. Per the germline V gene, CDR1 is SGHNT and CDR2 is YYREEE (reference sequence). After removal of 5 bases from V and 7 bases from J, the junction contained 9 bases not matched to a gene. This clone was recorded at least ten times. It was during active infection that Seattle patients were enrolled and then longitudinally followed.

This sequence joins TRBV5-4 and TRBJ2-1, with 10 bases identical to TRBD1. This TCR came from a man aged 50 or older with COVID-19, enrolled during active disease. The specimen was peripheral blood. CDR3 nucleotide sequence: TGTGCCAGCAGTTCTCCTGGGACAGGGGTTAATGAGCAGTTCTTC. Translated: CASSSPGTGVNEQFF.